The 20 T cell receptor beta chains listed next were all sequenced from one sample in a study of pediatric ulcerative colitis. During colonoscopy, one to two rectal pinch biopsies were collected. Libraries were prepared by immunoSEQ multiplex PCR; TCRdb keeps only in-frame clonotypes and omits some of them. The table has fewer than 30,000 clones, about 69% seen once. Sequenced: gut tissue. The receptor source for this set is a boy aged 5-17 years with severe ulcerative colitis.

The chain carries TRBV18 and TRBJ2-7, with a weak D call TRBD2 (5 bases). V was clipped by 0 bases and J by 2 bases, with 11 bases between them. Looked up from germline, CDR1 is KGHSH and CDR2 is LQKENI. The CDR3 loop spans 15 amino acids. DNA of the CDR3: TGTGCCAGCTCACCACCGTCAAGCGGAGCCTACGAGCAGTACTTC. As protein: CASSPPSSGAYEQYF.

The gene calls are TRBV18 and TRBJ1-3; D ambiguous. The CDR3 totals 15 residues. Germline V gene lookup returns CDR1 KGHSH and CDR2 LQKENI. Trimming shortened V by 1 base and J by 3 bases, and 10 bases separated the two germline ends. In DNA, the CDR3 is TGTGCCAGCTCACCACAGCGAAACGGTGGAAACACCATATATTTT. Translating gives CASSPQRNGGNTIYF.

The rearrangement uses TRBV7-3 and TRBJ2-7; 8 bases align to TRBD2. Germline loops: CDR1 SGHTA, CDR2 FQGTGA. After removal of 2 bases from V and 2 bases from J, the junction contained 14 bases not matched to a gene. There are 18 residues in the CDR3. The DNA of the CDR3 is TGTGCCAGCAGCTTACGTCCAGCGGGAGCAGTGTTCCCCTACGAGCAGTACTTC. Protein: CASSLRPAGAVFPYEQYF.

The V call is TRBV19, the J call TRBJ2-7, with 7 positions matching TRBD2. Germline CDR1 reads LNHDA; CDR2 reads SQIVND (reference sequence). This CDR3 contains 16 residues. The V gene end was trimmed by 4 bases and the J gene end by 7 bases; junction bases not matched to a gene: 16. The CDR3 DNA follows: TGTGCCAGTAGTAAGCTTGCCGGGAGGATACCGTGGGAGCAGTACTTC. Its protein product is CASSKLAGRIPWEQYF.

The chain uses TRBV7-2 and TRBJ1-6; possible D gene TRBD1, 5 bases. The CDR3 spans 13 residues. V gave up 5 bases and J gave up 8 bases, with 10 bases separating them. Germline CDR1 and CDR2: SGHTA and FQGNSA. In nucleotides, the CDR3 is TGTGCCAGCAGCGCTGGGACTCATTCACCCCTCCACTTT. Translation: CASSAGTHSPLHF.

A few counts support this clone. The same CDR3 can be traced to other DNA sequences in this sample. The chain couples TRBV9 to TRBJ2-1; 14 bases line up with TRBD2. The CDR3 has 18 amino acids. V was pared by 4 bases and J by 2 bases, with 8 bases of the junction left unmatched. Germline V lookup: CDR1 SGDLS, CDR2 YYNGEE. CDR3 sequence (DNA): TGTGCCAGCAGCCCTGGGACTAGCGGGAGTTCCGCCTACAATGAGCAGTTCTTC. This translates into CASSPGTSGSSAYNEQFF.

The gene calls are TRBV4-2 and TRBJ2-5, with 8 bases aligning to TRBD2. The trim removed 2 bases at V and 3 bases at J, leaving 14 bases unmatched. CDR1 is LGHNA, CDR2 YNFKEQ, per germline. The CDR3 has 18 amino acids. The CDR3 region is CASSQKAVLTAGEETQYF. The CDR3 DNA sequence: TGTGCCAGCAGCCAAAAAGCCGTTTTAACAGCGGGAGAAGAGACCCAGTACTTC.

The chain employs TRBV11-3 and TRBJ2-7; D not resolved. This CDR3 is 13 amino acids long. The V gene lost 0 bases and the J gene lost 7 bases, with 10 bases spanning the gap. Germline V CDR1 and CDR2: SGHNT, YENEEA. This CDR3 reads CASSLEAATEQYF. The CDR3 nucleotides read TGTGCCAGCAGCTTAGAGGCCGCGACTGAGCAGTACTTC.

The chain joins TRBV28 to TRBJ1-5, with D perhaps TRBD1 (5 bases). V lost 3 bases and J lost 2, with 11 bases in between. The CDR3 sequence is 15 residues long. Germline-derived CDR1 and CDR2 are MDHEN and SYDVKM. CDR3 loop: CASSLGKGGNQPQHF. As DNA, the CDR3 is TGTGCCAGCAGTTTGGGGAAAGGGGGCAATCAGCCCCAGCATTTT.

The chain uses TRBV9 and TRBJ2-1; 8 nucleotides line up with TRBD2. Trimming removed 4 bases from V and 7 bases from J; junction bases left unmatched: 13. There are 16 residues in the CDR3. Germline CDR1 SGDLS, CDR2 YYNGEE. The CDR3 region has the DNA TGTGCCAGCAGCCCCTTCTTCGCGGGGGGTTGGAATGAGCAGTTCTTC. This sequence encodes CASSPFFAGGWNEQFF.

The rearrangement joins TRBV6-6 to TRBJ2-7; 7 nucleotides align to TRBD2. Germline assignment: CDR1 MNHNY and CDR2 SVGAGI (reference sequence). This CDR3 is 11 amino acids long. The CDR3 DNA is TGTGTTGGCGGGAGCTGGCCCGAGCAGTACTTC. This codes for CVGGSWPEQYF.

This clone has only a few counts. This sequence joins TRBV10-3 and TRBJ2-7, with D uncertain. The germline V gene encodes CDR1 ENHRY and CDR2 SYGVKD. The CDR3 has 12 residues. Trimming removed 2 bases at V and 5 bases at J, with 7 bases between. CDR3 residues: CAISEVSDEQYF. Here the CDR3 DNA reads TGTGCCATCAGTGAGGTTTCGGACGAGCAGTACTTC.

CDR3 protein: CASSPKSFGGQYF. The DNA of the CDR3 is TGTGCCAGCAGCCCAAAGTCCTTCGGCGGGCAGTACTTC. V gene TRBV6-5 combines with J gene TRBJ2-7; D is uncertain. The germline V gene has CDR1 MNHEY and CDR2 SVGAGI. V shed 6 bases and J shed 9 bases, with 18 bases lying between them. The CDR3 is 13 amino acids.

The genes are TRBV2 and TRBJ2-5; the D gene is possibly TRBD1 (5 bases). The length of the CDR3 is 13 residues. V lost 6 bases and J lost 5, with 13 bases in between. The germline CDR1 and CDR2 sequences are SNHLY and FYNNEI. CDR3 loop: CASSSQGGETQYF. CDR3 DNA sequence: TGTGCCAGCAGCAGTCAGGGTGGGGAGACCCAGTACTTC.

Only a few counts were recorded for this clone. V usage is TRBV5-1 and J usage is TRBJ2-2; 8 bases line up with TRBD1. Germline CDR1 SGHRS, CDR2 YFSETQ. The CDR3 is 16 amino acids. V trimming: 3 bases; J trimming: 4 bases; junction bases outside the gene matches: 8. CDR3 region: CASSSDQGAGTGELFF. CDR3 nucleotides: TGCGCCAGCAGCTCGGACCAGGGGGCGGGCACCGGGGAGCTGTTTTTT.

J is TRBJ2-1 and V is TRBV7-2; D is perhaps TRBD1 or TRBD2 (5 bases each). This CDR3 spans 15 amino acids. Germline CDR1 and CDR2: SGHTA and FQGNSA. Trimming removed 1 base at V and 8 bases at J, with 15 bases between. The CDR3: CASSLGQRLGDEQFF. CDR3 DNA sequence: TGTGCCAGCAGCTTAGGACAGAGACTGGGAGATGAGCAGTTCTTC. Full variable domain (remainder filled in from reference TRBV7-2 and TRBJ2-1): GAGVSQSPSNKVTEKGKDVELRCDPISGHTALYWYRQSLGQGLEFLIYFQGNSAPDKSGLPSDRFSAERTGGSVSTLTIQRTQQEDSAVYLCASSLGQRLGDEQFFGPGTRLTVL.

This rearrangement joins TRBV27 to TRBJ2-2, with D perhaps given as TRBD1 or TRBD2 (5 bases each). V was pared by 4 bases and J by 5 bases, with 17 bases between. The CDR3 consists of 16 residues. Germline CDR1 reads MNHEY; CDR2 reads SMNVEV (reference sequence). The CDR3 DNA reads TGTGCCAGCAGTTCAAAGGCGTCGGGGCTGACCGGGGAGCTGTTTTTT. Its translation: CASSSKASGLTGELFF.

The rearrangement uses TRBV7-2 and TRBJ1-1; no clear D gene. Germline values: CDR1 SGHTA, CDR2 FQGNSA. V was clipped by 5 bases and J by 2 bases, with 9 bases between them. The CDR3 has 13 residues. Here the CDR3 reads CASSRAPNTEAFF. CDR3 nucleotide sequence: TGTGCCAGCAGCCGTGCGCCTAACACTGAAGCTTTCTTT.

The gene calls are TRBV6-4 and TRBJ2-1; perhaps D is TRBD1 or TRBD2 (5 bases each). There are 13 residues in the CDR3. The V end was cut by 2 bases, the J end by 8 bases, with 10 bases between. Germline V CDR1 and CDR2: MRHNA, SNTAGT. The CDR3 DNA reads TGTGCCAGCAGTGACGGGGGAGTAGATGAGCAGTTCTTC. Amino acid sequence: CASSDGGVDEQFF.

This chain joins TRBV27 and TRBJ2-3; 12 positions match TRBD2. Trimming took 2 bases from V and 6 from J; bases not matched to a gene: 9. The CDR3 totals 17 residues. Germline CDR1 and CDR2: MNHEY and SMNVEV (reference sequence). The CDR3 sequence: CASSLRPLAGGGDTQYF. In DNA form, the CDR3 reads TGTGCCAGCAGTTTAAGACCCCTAGCGGGAGGGGGGGATACGCAGTATTTT.